The present T cell receptor (beta chain) was sequenced within a study of T cell responses to AZD1222 COVID-19 vaccine. Study-wide results and limits: Across the whole spike, CD4 TCRs peaked at regions 160-218 and 743-854.

CDR1 is SGHRS, CDR2 YFSETQ, per germline. The CDR3 runs to 14 residues. Trimming took 3 bases from V and 7 from J; bases not matched to a gene: 5. Pooled samples include second doses given at about 4 or 12 weeks. Using immunoSEQ multiplex PCR, the repertoire was profiled, and TCRdb retains in-frame clones only, with some absent. The table records about 150,000 clones, about 90% of them present only once. A note on this clone: What it binds is not known.

The V and J genes are TRBV5-1 and TRBJ1-4, with 8 bases that match TRBD1. This TCR came from an adult who received the AZD1222 COVID-19 vaccine. The sequencing here drew on peripheral blood, taken 28 days after the second AZD1222 dose. This CDR3 is CASSSPGGREKLFF. CDR3 DNA sequence: TGCGCCAGCAGCTCGCCAGGGGGCCGTGAAAAACTGTTTTTT.